The clone carrying this T cell receptor (beta chain) showed up just a few times. This record belongs to a study of blood T cells in healthy people across ages. Trimming at V came to 7 bases and at J to 6 bases, leaving 9 bases not matched to a gene. CDR1 is SQVTM, CDR2 ANQGSEA, per germline. The CDR3 is 12 amino acids. Every sample had a minimum of 6 million PBMCs isolated. Sample-barcoded 5' priming and a J-beta primer mix drove a second PCR of about 6 to 12 cycles. TCRdb re-analysed the 5' RACE reads in MiXCR, keeping a single row per CDR3 protein. In the table there are hundreds of thousands of distinct CDR3 sequences, over 20% of which are singletons.

The sequenced material came from blood. The chain uses TRBV29-1 and TRBJ2-7; 7 nucleotides line up with TRBD1. This TCR was recovered from a man in his 70s in good health. The CDR3 loop reads CSAREGAGEQYV. The CDR3 DNA reads TGCAGCGCCCGAGAGGGGGCTGGCGAGCAGTACGTC.